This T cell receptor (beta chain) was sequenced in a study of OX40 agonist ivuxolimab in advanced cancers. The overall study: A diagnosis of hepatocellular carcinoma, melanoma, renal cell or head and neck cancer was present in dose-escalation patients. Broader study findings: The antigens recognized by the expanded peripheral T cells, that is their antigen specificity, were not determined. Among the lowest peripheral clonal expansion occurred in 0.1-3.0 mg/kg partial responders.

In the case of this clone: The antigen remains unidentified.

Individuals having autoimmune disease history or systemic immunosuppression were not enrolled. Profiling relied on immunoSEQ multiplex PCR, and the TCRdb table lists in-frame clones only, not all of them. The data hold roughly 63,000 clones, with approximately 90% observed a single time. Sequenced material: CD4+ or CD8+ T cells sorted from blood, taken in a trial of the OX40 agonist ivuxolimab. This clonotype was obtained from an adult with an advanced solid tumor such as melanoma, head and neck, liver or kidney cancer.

The CDR3 reads CASSLDRRNTEAFF. CDR3 nucleotide sequence: TGTGCCAGTAGTTTGGACAGGAGGAACACTGAAGCTTTCTTT. The chain is built from TRBV19 and TRBJ1-1; 7 nucleotides line up with TRBD1. The V gene end was trimmed by 5 bases and the J gene end by 1 base; junction bases not matched to a gene: 4. CDR3 length: 14 residues. CDR1 and CDR2 from the germline V gene are LNHDA and SQIVND (reference sequence).